These T cell receptor beta chains were read from a single sample in a study of blood T cell repertoires in COVID-19. The data were produced by immunoSEQ multiplex PCR, yet TCRdb's version contains in-frame clones alone and is incomplete. The sample consists of under 250,000 clones, around nine tenths of them appearing once. The source material was peripheral blood. These receptors all come from a man aged 25 to 45 with COVID-19, enrolled during active disease. Each CDR3 is given with its conserved first and last residue. The D gene is left open where the match is weak. Only some rows state a clone size, as once, few, many or a class for expanded clones.

clone_size j_call v_call d_call cdr3_aa cdr3_nt
. TRBJ2-2 TRBV15 TRBD2 CATSRVRRGGRNTGELFF TGTGCCACCAGCAGAGTCCGAAGGGGAGGGAGGAACACCGGGGAGCTGTTTTTT
. TRBJ1-5 TRBV4-1 TRBD1 CASSQDHGQGPNQPQHF TGCGCCAGCAGCCAGGACCACGGACAGGGACCTAATCAGCCCCAGCATTTT
. TRBJ1-5 TRBV6-6 . CASSYSYGNQPQHF TGTGCCAGCAGTTACTCGTACGGGAATCAGCCCCAGCATTTT
. TRBJ2-5 TRBV10-3 TRBD2 CAITPRGGPPETQYF TGTGCCATCACCCCCCGGGGGGGGCCCCCGGAGACCCAGTACTTC
. TRBJ2-2 TRBV15 TRBD1 CATSSRDRLTGELFF TGTGCCACCAGCAGCCGGGACAGACTGACCGGGGAGCTGTTTTTT
. TRBJ2-7 TRBV5-1 TRBD2 CASRSNSGGSYEQYF TGCGCCAGCAGATCTAATAGCGGGGGCTCCTACGAGCAGTACTTC
once TRBJ1-1 TRBV10-1 . CASSESNREGEAFF TGCGCCAGCAGTGAGTCGAACAGGGAAGGTGAAGCTTTCTTT
. TRBJ2-2 TRBV20-1 TRBD1 CSASRDRGDTGELFF TGCAGTGCGAGTCGGGACAGGGGGGACACCGGGGAGCTGTTTTTT
. TRBJ1-5 TRBV6-4 TRBD1 CASPTGMTGDQPQHF TGTGCCAGCCCGACAGGGATGACGGGGGATCAGCCCCAGCATTTT
once TRBJ1-3 TRBV7-9 . CASSPRSEGRNTIYF TGTGCCAGCAGCCCCCGATCGGAGGGAAGAAACACCATATATTTT
few TRBJ1-2 TRBV6-5 . CASSDRPANYGYTF TGTGCCAGCAGCGACAGACCAGCTAACTATGGCTACACCTTC
. TRBJ1-2 TRBV19 . CASSIGRANYGYTF TGTGCCAGTAGTATCGGCAGGGCCAACTATGGCTACACCTTC
. TRBJ1-2 TRBV20-1 . CSASPLDGYGYTF TGCAGTGCTAGTCCCCTAGACGGCTATGGCTACACCTTC
. TRBJ2-5 TRBV10-3 TRBD2 CAISEQRGAYQETQYF TGTGCCATCAGTGAGCAGCGGGGGGCGTACCAAGAGACCCAGTACTTC
. TRBJ1-1 TRBV9 . CASSTRENTEAFF TGTGCCAGCAGCACCCGGGAGAACACTGAAGCTTTCTTT
. TRBJ1-4 TRBV27 . CASSYLSATNEKLFF TGTGCCAGCAGTTACCTCAGCGCAACTAATGAAAAACTGTTTTTT
. TRBJ2-7 TRBV3-1/TRBV3-2 . CASSQVSGDYEQYF TGTGCCAGCAGCCAAGTCTCAGGGGATTACGAGCAGTACTTC
once TRBJ2-5 TRBV10-3 TRBD2 CAIRYELAGEQETQYF TGTGCCATCAGATACGAACTAGCGGGGGAGCAAGAGACCCAGTACTTC
. TRBJ1-2 TRBV27 TRBD1 CASSPRPGQGLYGYTF TGTGCCAGCAGTCCGAGACCGGGACAGGGTCTCTATGGCTACACCTTC
. TRBJ1-5 TRBV9 . CASSVAGAPNQPQHF TGTGCCAGCAGCGTAGCTGGGGCACCCAATCAGCCCCAGCATTTT
once TRBJ2-7 TRBV6-2/TRBV6-3 TRBD1 CASSHSVTGGLTYEQYF TGTGCCAGCAGTCATTCGGTTACAGGGGGCCTTACCTACGAGCAGTACTTC
. TRBJ1-2 TRBV12-3/TRBV12-4 . CASSSPQAGGYTF TGTGCCAGCAGTTCCCCCCAGGCTGGCGGCTACACCTTC
. TRBJ2-7 TRBV5-1 TRBD2 CASSPRTSGAYEQYF TGCGCCAGCAGCCCCAGGACTAGCGGGGCCTACGAGCAGTACTTC
. TRBJ2-1 TRBV5-1 . CASSLLPGLSYNEQFF TGCGCCAGCAGCTTGTTGCCAGGGCTCTCCTACAATGAGCAGTTCTTC
. TRBJ1-1 TRBV5-1 TRBD1 CASRSAPGQGNTEAFF TGCGCCAGCAGATCTGCTCCGGGACAGGGTAACACTGAAGCTTTCTTT
. TRBJ2-3 TRBV19 TRBD2 CASSLLAGSDTQYF TGTGCCAGTAGTTTACTAGCGGGGTCAGATACGCAGTATTTT
. TRBJ2-7 TRBV5-4 . CASSYTGSSYEQYF TGTGCCAGCAGCTACACAGGTAGCTCCTACGAGCAGTACTTC
. TRBJ1-1 TRBV19 TRBD1 CASSMTGMNTEAFF TGTGCCAGTAGTATGACAGGGATGAACACTGAAGCTTTCTTT
. TRBJ1-1 TRBV7-9 . CASSLIQGGEAFF TGTGCCAGCAGCTTAATACAGGGCGGTGAAGCTTTCTTT
. TRBJ1-1 TRBV18 TRBD1 CASSPPGAGGSEAFF TGTGCCAGCTCACCGCCGGGGGCAGGGGGCTCGGAAGCTTTCTTT
. TRBJ1-1 TRBV18 . CASSPWSAGWGNTEAFF TGTGCCAGCTCACCATGGTCAGCAGGGTGGGGGAACACTGAAGCTTTCTTT
. TRBJ2-3 TRBV3-1/TRBV3-2 TRBD1 CASSQAGWQGATDTQYF TGTGCCAGCAGCCAAGCCGGTTGGCAGGGGGCCACAGATACGCAGTATTTT
. TRBJ1-6 TRBV6-5 . CASSSQGPRNNSPLHF TGTGCCAGCAGTTCCCAGGGCCCCCGAAATAATTCACCCCTCCACTTT
. TRBJ1-5 TRBV30 TRBD1 CAWSQTRGRQPQHF TGTGCCTGGAGTCAGACCAGGGGGCGTCAGCCCCAGCATTTT